Listed here is a single TCR beta chain. TCRdb's table, derived via immunoSEQ multiplex PCR, lists solely in-frame clones and lacks some. The sample includes about 750,000 clones, approximately 92% of them seen just once. The naive CD8 fraction comprised CD45RO-negative cells positively selected for CCR7 and excluded terminally differentiated effector memory CD45RA+ cells. These data come from a study of shared clonotypes between healthy human individuals. Study-level background: Every donor yielded three CD4 naive, three CD4 memory, two CD8 naive and one CD8 memory plate.

The V end was cut by 0 bases, the J end by 4 bases, with 7 bases between. This CDR3 is 14 amino acids long. Germline loops: CDR1 MNHEY, CDR2 SMNVEV (reference sequence). V and J are TRBV27 and TRBJ1-5, with D uncertain. Sample: naive CD8+ T cells sorted from blood. This receptor was obtained from a man aged 30 to 39 in good health. CDR3 loop: CASSLSRQNQPQHF. The CDR3 region has the DNA TGTGCCAGCAGTTTATCTAGGCAGAATCAGCCCCAGCATTTT.